The rows below give T cell receptor beta chains drawn from one sample of a study of OX40 agonist ivuxolimab in advanced cancers. TCRdb's table, derived via immunoSEQ multiplex PCR, lists solely in-frame clones and lacks some. The sample lists around 84,000 clones; approximately 90% were seen once. The material was CD4+ or CD8+ T cells sorted from blood, obtained in a trial of the OX40 agonist ivuxolimab. The source of these receptors is an adult with an advanced solid tumor such as melanoma, head and neck, liver or kidney cancer. Each CDR3 is given with its conserved first and last residue. D genes are given only for firm matches. Size is omitted from some rows. Given values are once, few, many or a class for expanded clones.

CDR3 DNA	CDR3 protein	D gene	CDR3 length	V gene	J gene	clone size
TGTGCCAGCAGCTATACCTACGAGCAGTACTTC	CASSYTYEQYF	.	11	TRBV2	TRBJ2-7	.
TGTGCCAGTAGTATAGGCTTGGACACTGAAGCTTTCTTT	CASSIGLDTEAFF	.	13	TRBV19	TRBJ1-1	.
TGTGCCAGCAGCTTAGGCCAGGGACGCACCGGGGAGCTGTTTTTT	CASSLGQGRTGELFF	.	15	TRBV11-3	TRBJ2-2	.
TGCGCCAACAGTTCTTCAATTCCAGGGGGTCCCGGAGCTGATGACACCTTC	CANSSSIPGGPGADDTF	TRBD1	17	TRBV5-1	TRBJ1-2	.
TGTGCCATCGATTCATCGACAGGGAATGGCTACACCTTC	CAIDSSTGNGYTF	TRBD1	13	TRBV28	TRBJ1-2	.
TGCGCCAGCAGTGGAACGGGGGTTAGCACAGATACGCAGTATTTT	CASSGTGVSTDTQYF	.	15	TRBV5-1	TRBJ2-3	once
TGTGCCAGCAGCTTAGCGCGGGGGACAGGGGCGGGAGATACGCAGTATTTT	CASSLARGTGAGDTQYF	TRBD1	17	TRBV7-9	TRBJ2-3	.
TGTGCCAGCCACCGGGGGGGGGCGTCAGGGGAGCAGTACTTC	CASHRGGASGEQYF	TRBD2	14	TRBV6-6	TRBJ2-7	.
TGTGCCATCAGGTCACAGGGGACGGACTACGAGCAGTACTTC	CAIRSQGTDYEQYF	TRBD1	14	TRBV10-3	TRBJ2-7	.
TGTGCCAGCTCACCAAACGGCGACGAGCAGTACTTC	CASSPNGDEQYF	.	12	TRBV18	TRBJ2-7	once
TGTGCCAGCAGTCGAAGACAGGGGGCCCGCGAGCAGTACTTC	CASSRRQGAREQYF	TRBD1	14	TRBV28	TRBJ2-7	.
TGTGCCAGCAGCCAAACACAGGGGGGACCCGGAGAGACCCAGTACTTC	CASSQTQGGPGETQYF	TRBD1	16	TRBV14	TRBJ2-5	.
TGTGCCAGCAGAAACCGCGGGGGGGGCCTGGGGTACCAAGAGACCCAGTACTTC	CASRNRGGGLGYQETQYF	TRBD2	18	TRBV7-6	TRBJ2-5	.
TGTGCCAGTAGTTCCGGACAGCCCCTGACCTCCTACAATGAGCAGTTCTTC	CASSSGQPLTSYNEQFF	.	17	TRBV19	TRBJ2-1	.
TGTGCCAGCAGCCTTCCCCCGGGACTCTTATCGACAGATACGCAGTATTTT	CASSLPPGLLSTDTQYF	.	17	TRBV28	TRBJ2-3	.
TGTGCCAGCAGCTCGCCAACACGGGTCAACACCTTC	CASSSPTRVNTF	.	12	TRBV5-6	TRBJ1-2	.
TGTGCCAGCAGTTTAGCCGACGGGGCCCCATTCTACGAGCAGTACTTC	CASSLADGAPFYEQYF	.	16	TRBV28	TRBJ2-7	.
TGTGCCTGGAGCGGCTCAGGGGAGGGTCAGCCCCAGCATTTT	CAWSGSGEGQPQHF	.	14	TRBV30	TRBJ1-5	.
TGTGCCAGCAGCTCACTAGCGGGAGCCTACAATGAGCAGTTCTTC	CASSSLAGAYNEQFF	TRBD2	15	TRBV7-2	TRBJ2-1	.
TGTGCCAGCAGCTTTAGCTTAGGGGCCGAGCAGTACTTC	CASSFSLGAEQYF	.	13	TRBV7-2	TRBJ2-7	once
TGTGCCAGCAGTCCCCTGACGGCCTATGGCTACACCTTC	CASSPLTAYGYTF	.	13	TRBV6-5	TRBJ1-2	.
TGTGCCAGCAGCTTAGTGCTAGGAGGAGTGGGCACAGATACGCAGTATTTT	CASSLVLGGVGTDTQYF	.	17	TRBV11-3	TRBJ2-3	few
TGTGCCAGCAGCGCCCGGACTACTCCTATCGGGTACGAGCAGTACTTC	CASSARTTPIGYEQYF	.	16	TRBV7-2	TRBJ2-7	.
TGTGCCAGCAGCCTCGGGGCCAGAGGCAATGAGCAGTTCTTC	CASSLGARGNEQFF	.	14	TRBV11-2	TRBJ2-1	.
TGTGCCAGCTCCCTGGTACAAGCTAGCACAGATACGCAGTATTTT	CASSLVQASTDTQYF	.	15	TRBV18	TRBJ2-3	.
TGTGCCAGTAGTATGGGGCAGGGGGCATTGAACACCGGGGAGCTGTTTTTT	CASSMGQGALNTGELFF	TRBD1	17	TRBV19	TRBJ2-2	few
TGTGCCAGCAGTTATCAGGGACCGAACACTGAAGCTTTCTTT	CASSYQGPNTEAFF	.	14	TRBV6-5	TRBJ1-1	.
TGTGCCACCCGTAGCGGGAGTTCGGATACGCAGTATTTT	CATRSGSSDTQYF	TRBD2	13	TRBV19	TRBJ2-3	.
TGTGCCAGTAGTATCCGGGACCCAAGGCATGACAGTCGGAACACTGAAGCTTTCTTT	CASSIRDPRHDSRNTEAFF	.	19	TRBV19	TRBJ1-1	.
TGCGCCAGCAGCTTGGCCAGAGCGGACACAGATACGCAGTATTTT	CASSLARADTDTQYF	.	15	TRBV5-1	TRBJ2-3	.
TGCAGCGTACGAGAGGGGATTGAGCAGTTCTTC	CSVREGIEQFF	.	11	TRBV29-1	TRBJ2-1	.
TGTGCCAGCAGCAACCATGGGAACTATGGCTACACCTTC	CASSNHGNYGYTF	.	13	TRBV7-2	TRBJ1-2	.
TGTGCCAGCAGCTTGGGACAGGGAGGTTGGGACACCATATATTTT	CASSLGQGGWDTIYF	TRBD1	15	TRBV13	TRBJ1-3	.
TGTGCCAGCAGCAGAGGACTAGCCCAAAACACCGGGGAGCTGTTTTTT	CASSRGLAQNTGELFF	TRBD2	16	TRBV5-4	TRBJ2-2	.
TGTGCCAGCAGTTCCAGGGTTTCTTCCTGGGATACGCAGTATTTT	CASSSRVSSWDTQYF	.	15	TRBV27	TRBJ2-3	.
TGCGCCAGCAGTGAAGGACTACATTGGTTGAATGAGCAGTTCTTC	CASSEGLHWLNEQFF	.	15	TRBV10-1	TRBJ2-1	.
TGTGCCAGCAGTTTAGTTCTGGGCAGTCTTTCTAACTATGGCTACACCTTC	CASSLVLGSLSNYGYTF	.	17	TRBV28	TRBJ1-2	few
TGTGCCAGCAGCTTAGAAGGACTAGCCCCTGAGAACACCGGGGAGCTGTTTTTT	CASSLEGLAPENTGELFF	TRBD2	18	TRBV13	TRBJ2-2	.
TGTGCCAGCAGCAAAGCGCGGGAGGCCCGCAGCTCCTACGAGCAGTACTTC	CASSKAREARSSYEQYF	.	17	TRBV21-1	TRBJ2-7	.
.	CASSLVTSSTSAGEQYF	.	17	TRBV5-6	TRBJ2-7	.
TGTGCCAGCAGCTTAGCGGCCGGGGGAAATGAAGCTTTCTTT	CASSLAAGGNEAFF	.	14	TRBV7-2	TRBJ1-1	.
TGCGCCAGCAGCTTGGGCGGGAGCTCCTACAATGAGCAGTTCTTC	CASSLGGSSYNEQFF	TRBD2	15	TRBV5-1	TRBJ2-1	.
TGCAGCGTTGTTGTGGACCGCGAAGCCAGTGAGACCCAGTACTTC	CSVVVDREASETQYF	.	15	TRBV29-1	TRBJ2-5	.
TGTGCCAGCAGCTTATGGGGGGCGAAGACTGAAGCTTTCTTT	CASSLWGAKTEAFF	.	14	TRBV7-2	TRBJ1-1	.
TGTGCCAGCAGCCAAGATCGTGGACAGGGTTTCGAAAAACTGTTTTTT	CASSQDRGQGFEKLFF	TRBD1	16	TRBV4-2	TRBJ1-4	once
TGTGCCAGCAGCTATCGGACAGACTACGAGCAGTACTTC	CASSYRTDYEQYF	.	13	TRBV7-2	TRBJ2-7	.
TGTGCCAGCAGCTTACAGAGGGGTCGATACAATGAGCAGTTCTTC	CASSLQRGRYNEQFF	.	15	TRBV5-4	TRBJ2-1	.
TGCGCCAGCAGCTTGGGGACAGCTAACTCCTACGAGCAGTACTTC	CASSLGTANSYEQYF	.	15	TRBV5-1	TRBJ2-7	.
TGTGCCTGGAGTCGCGGTGATGGCTACACCTTC	CAWSRGDGYTF	.	11	TRBV30	TRBJ1-2	few
TGTGCCAGCAGTTTGGAGGGAAGGAGCACAGATACGCAGTATTTT	CASSLEGRSTDTQYF	.	15	TRBV6-5	TRBJ2-3	once
TGTGCCAGCAGTGACTTCCGGGACAGGGGGCGCCAGCCCCAGCATTTT	CASSDFRDRGRQPQHF	TRBD1	16	TRBV6-4	TRBJ1-5	once
TGCGCCAGCATAAACACGGGATTCTCCTACAATGAGCAGTTCTTC	CASINTGFSYNEQFF	.	15	TRBV10-2	TRBJ2-1	.
TGTGCCATCAGTGAGTACGGCGGCCAAGAGACCCAGTACTTC	CAISEYGGQETQYF	.	14	TRBV10-3	TRBJ2-5	once
TGTGCCAGCAGCTTGGCCGCCGATTCTGGAGTGCAGTACTTC	CASSLAADSGVQYF	.	14	TRBV5-4	TRBJ2-7	.
TGTGCCAGTACCCCTTATGCCGGGACCGGGGAGCTGTTTTTT	CASTPYAGTGELFF	.	14	TRBV19	TRBJ2-2	.
TGTGCCAGCTCACCACTCGGCGGGAGGAGTACAACAGATACGCAGTATTTT	CASSPLGGRSTTDTQYF	TRBD2	17	TRBV18	TRBJ2-3	.
TGTGCCAGCAGCTTACCGGGGGACAATGAGCAGTTCTTC	CASSLPGDNEQFF	.	13	TRBV7-8	TRBJ2-1	once